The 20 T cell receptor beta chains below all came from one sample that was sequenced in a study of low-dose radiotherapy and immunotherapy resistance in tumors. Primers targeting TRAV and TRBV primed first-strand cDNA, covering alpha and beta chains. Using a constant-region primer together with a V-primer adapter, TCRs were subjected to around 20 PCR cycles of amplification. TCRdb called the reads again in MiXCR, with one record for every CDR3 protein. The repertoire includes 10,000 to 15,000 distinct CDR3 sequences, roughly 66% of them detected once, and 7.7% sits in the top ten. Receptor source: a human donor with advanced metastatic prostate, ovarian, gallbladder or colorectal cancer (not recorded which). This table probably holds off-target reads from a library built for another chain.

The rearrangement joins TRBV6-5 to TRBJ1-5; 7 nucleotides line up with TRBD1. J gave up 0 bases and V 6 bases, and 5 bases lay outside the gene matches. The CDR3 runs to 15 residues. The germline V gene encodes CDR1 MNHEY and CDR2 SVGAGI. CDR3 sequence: CASRVGQYSNQPQHF. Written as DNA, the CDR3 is TGTGCCAGCAGGGTGGGACAGTATAGCAATCAGCCCCAGCATTTT.

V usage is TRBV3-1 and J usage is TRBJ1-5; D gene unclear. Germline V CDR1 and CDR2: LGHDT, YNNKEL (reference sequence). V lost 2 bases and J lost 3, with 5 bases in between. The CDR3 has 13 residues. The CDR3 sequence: CASSQNPNQPQHF. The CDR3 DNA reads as TGTGCCAGCAGCCAAAATCCCAATCAGCCCCAGCATTTT.

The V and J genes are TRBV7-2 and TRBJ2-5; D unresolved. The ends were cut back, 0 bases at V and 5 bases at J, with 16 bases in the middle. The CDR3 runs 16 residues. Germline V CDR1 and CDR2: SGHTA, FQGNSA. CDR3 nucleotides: TGTGCCAGCAGCTTAGCTGGAACACGGAATGGGGAGACCCAGTACTTC. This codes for CASSLAGTRNGETQYF.

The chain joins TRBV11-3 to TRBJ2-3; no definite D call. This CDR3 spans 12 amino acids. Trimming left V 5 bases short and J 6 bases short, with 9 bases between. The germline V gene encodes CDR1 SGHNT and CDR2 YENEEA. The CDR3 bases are TGTGCCAGCAGCCACGGTGCCGATACGCAGTATTTT. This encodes CASSHGADTQYF.

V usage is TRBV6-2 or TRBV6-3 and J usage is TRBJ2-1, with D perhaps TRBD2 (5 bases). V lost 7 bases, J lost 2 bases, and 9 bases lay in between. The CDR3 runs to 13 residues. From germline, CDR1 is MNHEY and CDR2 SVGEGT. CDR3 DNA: TGTGCCAGCAAGGGAGCTACCTACAATGAGCAGTTCTTC. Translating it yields CASKGATYNEQFF.

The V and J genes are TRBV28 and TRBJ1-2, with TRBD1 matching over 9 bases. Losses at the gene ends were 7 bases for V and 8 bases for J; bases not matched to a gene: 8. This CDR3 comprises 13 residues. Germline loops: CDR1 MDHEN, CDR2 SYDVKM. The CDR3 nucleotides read TGTGCCAGCATTACAGGGGGCTCTAACGGCTACACCTTC. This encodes CASITGGSNGYTF.

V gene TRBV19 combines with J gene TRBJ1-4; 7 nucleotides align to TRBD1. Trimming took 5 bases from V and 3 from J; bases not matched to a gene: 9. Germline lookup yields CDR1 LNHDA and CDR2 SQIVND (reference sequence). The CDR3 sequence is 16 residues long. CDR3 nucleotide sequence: TGTGCCAGTAGTCAACCCGGACAGGCGCCTAATGAAAAACTGTTTTTT. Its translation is CASSQPGQAPNEKLFF.

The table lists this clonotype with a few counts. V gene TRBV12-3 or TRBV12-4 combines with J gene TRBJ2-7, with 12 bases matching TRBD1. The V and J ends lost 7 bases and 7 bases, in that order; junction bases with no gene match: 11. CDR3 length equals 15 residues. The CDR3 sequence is CASTSPGQGAREQYF. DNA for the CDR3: TGTGCCAGCACCTCACCGGGACAGGGGGCGCGGGAGCAGTACTTC.

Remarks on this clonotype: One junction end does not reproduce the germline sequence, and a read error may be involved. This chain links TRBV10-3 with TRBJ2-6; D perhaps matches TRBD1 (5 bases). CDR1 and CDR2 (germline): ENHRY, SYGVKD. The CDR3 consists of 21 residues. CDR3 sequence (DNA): TGTGCCATCAGTGAGTCCCCTGTCGGCAGGGCAAAAGATGAAGGGGCCAACGTCCAGACTTTC. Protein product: CAISESPVGRAKDEGANVQTF.

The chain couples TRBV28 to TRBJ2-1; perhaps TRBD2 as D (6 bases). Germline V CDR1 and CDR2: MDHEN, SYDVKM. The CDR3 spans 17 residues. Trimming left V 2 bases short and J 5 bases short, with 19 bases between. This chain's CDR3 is CASSLPLGGYENNEQFF. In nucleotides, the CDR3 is TGTGCCAGCAGTTTACCCCTGGGGGGATACGAAAACAATGAGCAGTTCTTC.

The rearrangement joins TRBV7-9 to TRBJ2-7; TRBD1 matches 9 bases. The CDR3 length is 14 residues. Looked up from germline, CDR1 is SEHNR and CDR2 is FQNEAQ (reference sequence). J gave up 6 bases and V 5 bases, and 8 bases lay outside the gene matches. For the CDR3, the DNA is TGTGCCAGCAGCCAAGCACAGGGGGCGAGCGAGCAGTACTTC. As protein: CASSQAQGASEQYF.

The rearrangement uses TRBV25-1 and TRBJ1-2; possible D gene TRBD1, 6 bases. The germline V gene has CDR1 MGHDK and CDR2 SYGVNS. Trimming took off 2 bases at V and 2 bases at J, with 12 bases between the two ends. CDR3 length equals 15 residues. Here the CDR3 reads CASSEGQRLNYGYTF. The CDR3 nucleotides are TGTGCCAGCAGTGAAGGACAGAGATTAAACTATGGCTACACCTTC.

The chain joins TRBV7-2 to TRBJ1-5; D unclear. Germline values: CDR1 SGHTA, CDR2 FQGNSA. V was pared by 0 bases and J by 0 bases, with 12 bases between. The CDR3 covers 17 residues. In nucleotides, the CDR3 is TGTGCCAGCAGCTTAGCGGTGTCAGCTTATAGCAATCAGCCCCAGCATTTT. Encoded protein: CASSLAVSAYSNQPQHF. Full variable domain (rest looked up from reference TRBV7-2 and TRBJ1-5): GAGVSQSPSNKVTEKGKDVELRCDPISGHTALYWYRQSLGQGLEFLIYFQGNSAPDKSGLPSDRFSAERTGGSVSTLTIQRTQQEDSAVYLCASSLAVSAYSNQPQHFGDGTRLSIL.

The CDR3 is CASSSTRLAAIYEQYF. CDR3 sequence (DNA): TGTGCCAGCAGTAGCACCCGGCTAGCCGCTATCTACGAGCAGTACTTC. The V and J genes are TRBV11-1 and TRBJ2-7, with D possibly being TRBD2 (5 bases). Looked up from germline, CDR1 is SGHAT and CDR2 is FQDESV (reference sequence). This CDR3 is built from 16 residues. V gave up 6 bases and J gave up 3 bases, with 21 bases separating them.

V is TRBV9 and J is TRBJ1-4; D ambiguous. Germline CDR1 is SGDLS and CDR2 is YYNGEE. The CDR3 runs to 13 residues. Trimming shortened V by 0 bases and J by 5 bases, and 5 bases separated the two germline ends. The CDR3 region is CASSVDLNEKLFF. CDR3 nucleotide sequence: TGTGCCAGCAGCGTAGACCTGAATGAAAAACTGTTTTTT. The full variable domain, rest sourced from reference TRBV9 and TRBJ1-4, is DSGVTQTPKHLITATGQRVTLRCSPRSGDLSVYWYQQSLDQGLQFLIQYYNGEERAKGNILERFSAQQFPDLHSELNLSSLELGDSALYFCASSVDLNEKLFFGSGTQLSVL.

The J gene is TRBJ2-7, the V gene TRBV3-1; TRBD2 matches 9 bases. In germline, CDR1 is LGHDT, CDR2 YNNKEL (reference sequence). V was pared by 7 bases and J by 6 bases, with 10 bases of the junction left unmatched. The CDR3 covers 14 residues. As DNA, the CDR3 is TGTGCCAGCACCACGACCGGGACTAGCTCCGAGCAGTACTTC. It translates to CASTTTGTSSEQYF.

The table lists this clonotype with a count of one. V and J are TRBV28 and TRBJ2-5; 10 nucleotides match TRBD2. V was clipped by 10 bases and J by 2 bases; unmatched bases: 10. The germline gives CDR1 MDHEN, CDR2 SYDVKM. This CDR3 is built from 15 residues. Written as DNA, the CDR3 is TGTGCCACCCAATACCTAGCGGGAGCACAAGAGACCCAGTACTTC. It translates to CATQYLAGAQETQYF.

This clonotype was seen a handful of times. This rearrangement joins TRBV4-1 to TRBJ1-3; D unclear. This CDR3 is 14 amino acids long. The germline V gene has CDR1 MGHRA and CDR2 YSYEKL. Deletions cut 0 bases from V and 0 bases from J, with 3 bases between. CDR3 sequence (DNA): TGCGCCAGCAGCCAAGATCGCTCTGGAAACACCATATATTTT. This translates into CASSQDRSGNTIYF.

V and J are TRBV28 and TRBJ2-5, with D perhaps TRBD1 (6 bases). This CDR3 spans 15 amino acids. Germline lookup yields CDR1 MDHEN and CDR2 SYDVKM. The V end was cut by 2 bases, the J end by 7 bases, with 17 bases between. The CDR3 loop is CASSLGTPGWGTQYF. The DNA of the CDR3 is TGTGCCAGCAGTTTAGGGACACCAGGCTGGGGGACCCAGTACTTC.

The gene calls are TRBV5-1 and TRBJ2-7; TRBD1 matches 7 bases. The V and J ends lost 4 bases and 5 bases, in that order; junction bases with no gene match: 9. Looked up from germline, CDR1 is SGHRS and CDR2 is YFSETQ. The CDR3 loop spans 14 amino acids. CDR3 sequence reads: CASSPNRGGHEQYF. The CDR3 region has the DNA TGCGCCAGCAGCCCCAACAGGGGTGGTCACGAGCAGTACTTC.